Below are 9 T cell receptor beta chains sequenced from a single sample in a study of T-cell reconstitution after alpha-beta-depleted transplantation in children. For TCRbeta, the library was prepared with unique molecular identifiers. One entry per CDR3 protein, called by TCRdb with MiXCR from the PCR reads. This sample has hundreds of thousands of distinct CDR3 sequences; approximately 16% occur once, and the top ten carry approximately 1%. The material was PBMCs from the stem cell graft donor, obtained from the stem cell graft. These receptors all stem from a human donor who donated a stem cell graft to a child with acute myeloid leukemia.

This clonotype was counted ten times or more. The V and J genes are TRBV21-1 and TRBJ1-5. TRBV21-1 is described as a pseudogene. This CDR3 has 14 amino acids. The CDR3 reads CACGYGQGNQPQHF. CDR3 DNA sequence: TGTGCGTGTGGATACGGGCAAGGCAATCAGCCCCAGCATTTT.

The CDR3 here is CASSLSSGVYEQFF. CDR3 in DNA: TGCGCCAGCAGCTTATCTAGCGGGGTTTACGAGCAGTTCTTC. The rearrangement links TRBV5-1 to TRBJ2-1; 9 bases match TRBD2. J gave up 10 bases and V 2 bases, and 7 bases lay outside the gene matches. Germline CDR1 is SGHRS and CDR2 is YFSETQ. The CDR3 is 14 amino acids.

The chain combines TRBV20-1 with TRBJ2-7; a possible D gene is TRBD1 (5 bases). The CDR3 has 12 amino acids. V was clipped by 6 bases and J by 2 bases, with 11 bases between them. CDR1 and CDR2 (germline): DFQATT, SNEGSKA (reference sequence). The CDR3 spells CSATRAPYEQYF. DNA for the CDR3: TGCAGTGCGACCAGGGCCCCCTACGAGCAGTACTTC.

The CDR3, as DNA: TGTGCCACCAGTATCAGTGCAACTAATGAAAAACTGTTTTTT. This translates into CATSISATNEKLFF. The gene calls are TRBV15 and TRBJ1-4; D is ambiguous. The germline CDR1 and CDR2 sequences are LNHNV and YYDKDF (reference sequence). V lost 6 bases, J lost 0 bases, and 8 bases lay in between. The CDR3 length is 14 residues.

Concerning this clonotype: This may stem from a read error, because a much larger clone lies one nucleotide away. V is TRBV7-3 and J is TRBJ2-1, with 8 bases aligning to TRBD1. V dropped 6 bases and J dropped 5; count of bases not matched to a gene: 9. CDR3 length: 15 residues. The germline V gene has CDR1 SGHTA and CDR2 FQGTGA. The CDR3 DNA reads TGTGCCAGCAGATCCCAGGGGGCAGGAAACAATGAGCAGTTCTTC. Its protein product is CASRSQGAGNNEQFF.

The table lists this clonotype with many counts. The rearrangement links TRBV29-1 to TRBJ1-6; weak D call: TRBD1 (6 bases). The V gene lost 6 bases and the J gene lost 8 bases, with 17 bases spanning the gap. CDR3 length equals 14 residues. In germline, CDR1 is SQVTM, CDR2 ANQGSEA. In DNA, the CDR3 is TGCAGCGTGGCCGAGGGCAGGGGTGATTCACCCCTCCACTTT. It specifies CSVAEGRGDSPLHF.

The rearrangement uses TRBV30 and TRBJ2-7; TRBD2 might be the D (6 bases). Germline V lookup: CDR1 GTSNPN, CDR2 SVGIG (reference sequence). The CDR3 length is 16 residues. V dropped 0 bases and J dropped 0 bases, with 15 bases sitting between them. This CDR3 is CAWSVRGNPSSYEQYF. The CDR3, as DNA: TGTGCCTGGAGTGTACGGGGGAACCCCAGCTCCTACGAGCAGTACTTC.

V and J are TRBV12-3 or TRBV12-4 and TRBJ2-7; 9 nucleotides align to TRBD1. The CDR3 runs 15 residues. Trimming at V came to 1 base and at J to 6 bases, leaving 7 bases not matched to a gene. The CDR3 DNA reads TGTGCCAGCAGTTTAGACGGGACAGGGTACCTCGAGCAGTACTTC. This encodes CASSLDGTGYLEQYF.

This clonotype was seen at least ten times. The V gene is TRBV4-3, the J gene TRBJ2-2; 9 bases agree with TRBD2. Losses at the gene ends were 5 bases for V and 7 bases for J; bases not matched to a gene: 2. The V gene's germline CDR1 is LGHNA and CDR2 YSLEER. The CDR3 has 13 amino acids. CDR3 nucleotide sequence: TGCGCCAGCAGCAATAGCGGGGGCGGGGAGCTGTTTTTT. Its translation: CASSNSGGGELFF.